Listed below are T cell receptor beta chains from one sample, sequenced in a study of CD8+ T cells in alopecia areata. Profiling relied on immunoSEQ multiplex PCR, and the TCRdb table lists in-frame clones only, not all of them. The sample has about 74,000 clones; 29% are singletons. The sequencing used CD8+ T cells sorted from blood, collected at week 4, from a patient treated with tofacitinib. The receptors here all came from a human donor with alopecia areata. The CDR3 runs from the conserved cysteine through the conserved F or W. Fields, in order: D gene, V gene, clone size, J gene, CDR3 DNA, CDR3 protein. A D gene is named only where the DNA matches it firmly. Clone size is shown for a subset of rows, as once, few, many or a class of expanded clone.

TRBD2	TRBV30	NA	TRBJ2-1	TGTGCCTGGACCGGGACTAGTATTGGCAATGAGCAGTTCTTC	CAWTGTSIGNEQFF
NA	TRBV11-2	few	TRBJ2-5	TGTGCCAGCAGTCCAGGGATGGGAGAGACCCAGTACTTC	CASSPGMGETQYF
TRBD1	TRBV19	few	TRBJ1-4	TGTGCCAGTACCCCTGGGGGGACAGCAGATGAAAAACTGTTTTTT	CASTPGGTADEKLFF
TRBD2	TRBV29-1	NA	TRBJ2-2	TGCAGCGTTGAACTAGCGGGATGGACCGGGGAGCTGTTTTTT	CSVELAGWTGELFF
NA	TRBV11-2	few	TRBJ2-1	TGTGCCAGCAGCTTACTAGGGAATGAGCAGTTCTTC	CASSLLGNEQFF
NA	TRBV7-9	few	TRBJ2-2	TGTGCCAGCAGCCGTAATCCCCCGGGGACGAACACCGGGGAGCTGTTTTTT	CASSRNPPGTNTGELFF
NA	TRBV27	NA	TRBJ2-7	TGTGCCAGCAGTTTAGGGGGTACCTACGAGCAGTACTTC	CASSLGGTYEQYF
NA	TRBV29-1	few	TRBJ2-7	TGCAGCGTGGAAGACAGTAGGGACGAGCAGTACTTC	CSVEDSRDEQYF
NA	TRBV7-3	few	TRBJ2-2	TGTGCCAGCAGGCCTAACAGCGGTACCGGGGAGCTGTTTTTT	CASRPNSGTGELFF
NA	TRBV27	NA	TRBJ2-7	TGTGCCAGCAGTTTAGTAGGGGGGAGCTCCTACGAGCAGTACTTC	CASSLVGGSSYEQYF
TRBD1	TRBV29-1	NA	TRBJ2-5	TGCAGCGTTGACGGGACAGGGCTGTACCAAGAGACCCAGTACTTC	CSVDGTGLYQETQYF
NA	TRBV5-6	NA	TRBJ2-1	TGTGCCAGCAGCTTCCCGCACAATGAGCAGTTCTTC	CASSFPHNEQFF
NA	TRBV6-4	few	TRBJ2-2	TGTGCCAGCAGCCCACAGGGAAGGGACACCGGGGAGCTGTTTTTT	CASSPQGRDTGELFF
NA	TRBV29-1	few	TRBJ2-1	TGCAGCGTTGCGGGAGAGCCGCTTTACAATGAGCAGTTCTTC	CSVAGEPLYNEQFF
TRBD2	TRBV9	NA	TRBJ2-1	TGTGCCAGCAGCGGAGGGACTAGCGGCTACAATGAGCAGTTCTTC	CASSGGTSGYNEQFF
TRBD2	TRBV9	medium-sized	TRBJ2-1	TGTGCCAGCAGCTTGACTAGCGGAGACTACAATGAGCAGTTCTTC	CASSLTSGDYNEQFF
NA	TRBV4-1	few	TRBJ2-1	TGCGCCAGCAGCCAAGTTCACACAAGCTCCTACAATGAGCAGTTCTTC	CASSQVHTSSYNEQFF